This TCR beta chain is from a study of blood T cell repertoires in COVID-19. Study context: Some COVID-19 samples were acute and others convalescent; all came from the United States, Italy and Spain. From T cells, B-cell-depleted T cells, or PBMCs came the material, which was cDNA or gDNA.

The V end was cut by 0 bases, the J end by 4 bases, with 7 bases between. The CDR3 runs 13 residues. Germline values: CDR1 SGHKS, CDR2 YYEKEE (reference sequence). Under the authors' procedure: The authors estimated nucleated cell counts from reference gene primer amplification. Method: immunoSEQ multiplex PCR; TCRdb's copy keeps in-frame clones and lacks some. Clone size and V and J calls were adopted from that table, with D and trimming inferred from the DNA. The sample has 240,000 or so clones, 75% to 90% seen once. The rearrangement uses TRBV5-5 and TRBJ2-5; D not resolved. The clonotype comes from a woman aged 30 to 39 who had recovered from COVID-19. Sequencing was carried out using peripheral blood. DNA for the CDR3: TGTGCCAGCAGCTTGGAGACTTCAGAGACCCAGTACTTC. The encoded protein is CASSLETSETQYF.